The clone carrying this T cell receptor beta chain has a count of ten or more. Its matching antigen is unknown. RNA transcripts were the template for amplifying TCR beta CDR3 regions. TCR CDR3 underwent first-round RT-PCR with the HTBI primer set. TCRdb re-called the multiplex PCR reads with MiXCR, one entry per CDR3 protein. Among a few hundred thousand distinct CDR3 sequences listed, roughly 18% were seen once. This specimen comes from a study of T cells in Graves' hyperthyroidism and ophthalmopathy. The CDR3 loop spans 14 amino acids. Trimming removed 0 bases from V and 4 bases from J, with 9 bases in between. Germline V CDR1 and CDR2: SGHAT, FQNNGV. The study, taken as a whole, reports: With a median lead of roughly 6.8 months before onset, the model predicted ophthalmopathy.

Enrolled ophthalmopathy patients presented with a Clinical Activity Score of at least 3, a NOSPECS grade of at least 4, and disease duration under 3 months. Any patient presenting with uncontrolled infection, other autoimmune disease, pregnancy or lactation was left out. This TCR came from a woman aged 18-35 years with Graves' ophthalmopathy. The material sequenced was blood. V usage is TRBV11-2 and J usage is TRBJ1-2, with D hard to call. Here the CDR3 reads CASSLDRAVYGYTF. DNA of the CDR3: TGTGCCAGCAGCTTAGACCGGGCAGTCTATGGCTACACCTTC.